The 4 T cell receptor beta chains below were found in one sample sequenced in a study. Each CDR3 protein gets one entry after TCRdb re-called the 5' RACE reads with MiXCR. The sample yields tens of thousands of distinct CDR3 sequences, roughly 28% seen once. Sequencing was done on a sample of naive CD4+ T cells sorted from blood. The subset denotes: naive CD4+ T cells, CD4+CD45RA+CD25-. These receptors all come from a female donor with breast cancer.

The rearrangement links TRBV20-1 to TRBJ2-1; D tentatively fits TRBD1 or TRBD2 (6 bases each). Germline CDR1 reads DFQATT; CDR2 reads SNEGSKA (reference sequence). This CDR3 has 15 residues. The germline V and J ends were trimmed by 1 base and 9 bases, with 19 bases remaining between them. CDR3 nucleotide sequence: TGCAGTGCTAGAGGAGGGGGGCAGGGGTTCCTTGAGCAGTTCTTC. This encodes CSARGGGQGFLEQFF.

This clonotype was detected ten times or more. The V gene is TRBV4-2, the J gene TRBJ2-3; tentatively, D is TRBD2 (6 bases). Trimming took off 0 bases at V and 0 bases at J, with 10 bases between the two ends. The CDR3 consists of 16 residues. Germline V CDR1 and CDR2: LGHNA, YNFKEQ. CDR3 protein: CASSQEVAASTDTQYF. The CDR3 bases are TGTGCCAGCAGCCAAGAGGTAGCGGCTAGCACAGATACGCAGTATTTT.

V is TRBV7-2 and J is TRBJ2-5; D may be TRBD1 or TRBD2 (6 bases each). Germline values: CDR1 SGHTA, CDR2 FQGNSA. The CDR3 consists of 15 residues. Between the trimmed V and J ends, which lost 5 bases and 1 base, there was a span of 14 bases. CDR3 DNA sequence: TGTGCCAGCAGCAATTCACAGGGACTCCAAGAGACCCAGTACTTC. This gives the protein CASSNSQGLQETQYF.

At least ten counts were recorded for this clonotype. CDR3 loop: CASRSQGESNQPQHF. The DNA of the CDR3 is TGTGCCAGCAGGTCACAGGGGGAAAGCAATCAGCCCCAGCATTTT. The chain joins TRBV6-5 to TRBJ1-5; 8 nucleotides line up with TRBD1. The CDR3 extends over 15 amino acids. Trimming removed 6 bases from V and 1 base from J; junction bases left unmatched: 5. Germline values: CDR1 MNHEY, CDR2 SVGAGI.